This T cell receptor (beta chain) is drawn from a study of cytomegalovirus exposure and HLA in healthy donors. General study results and limits: It was taken for granted in presence/absence analyses that sequencing depth across donors was roughly uniform. Whilst most TCR sequences proved rare, a subset of public TCRs occurred across many donors.

It was with 60 Vbeta and 13 Jbeta primers that the PCR ran. Using immunoSEQ multiplex PCR, the repertoire was profiled, and TCRdb retains in-frame clones only, with some absent. This sample has approximately 180,000 clones, with around 75% found just once. As regards this clone: Its antigen is currently unknown.

This receptor was taken from a woman in her 30s in good health and CMV-seronegative. The sample taken for sequencing was PBMCs.

The CDR3 protein is CASSVDGTSKETQYF. DNA of the CDR3: TGTGCCAGCAGCGTAGACGGGACATCCAAAGAGACCCAGTACTTC. The rearrangement joins TRBV9 to TRBJ2-5; tentative D call: TRBD1 (6 bases). Trimming removed 0 bases at V and 3 bases at J, with 12 bases between. This CDR3 comprises 15 residues. CDR1 and CDR2 from the germline V gene are SGDLS and YYNGEE.